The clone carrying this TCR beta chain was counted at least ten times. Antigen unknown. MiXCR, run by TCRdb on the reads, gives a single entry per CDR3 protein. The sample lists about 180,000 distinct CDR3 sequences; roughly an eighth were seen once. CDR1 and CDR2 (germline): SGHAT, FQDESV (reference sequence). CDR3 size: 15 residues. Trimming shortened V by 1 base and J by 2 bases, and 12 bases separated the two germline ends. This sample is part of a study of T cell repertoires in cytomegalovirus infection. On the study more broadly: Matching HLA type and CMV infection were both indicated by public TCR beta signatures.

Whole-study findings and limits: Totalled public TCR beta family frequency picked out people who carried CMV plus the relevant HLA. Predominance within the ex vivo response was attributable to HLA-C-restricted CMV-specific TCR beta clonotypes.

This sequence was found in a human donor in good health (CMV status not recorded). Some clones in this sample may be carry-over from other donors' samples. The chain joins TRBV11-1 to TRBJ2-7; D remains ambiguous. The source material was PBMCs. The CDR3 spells CASSLGTDGAYEQYF. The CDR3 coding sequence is TGTGCCAGCAGCTTAGGGACGGACGGCGCCTACGAGCAGTACTTC. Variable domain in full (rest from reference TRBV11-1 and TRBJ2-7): EAEVAQSPRYKITEKSQAVAFWCDPISGHATLYWYRQILGQGPELLVQFQDESVVDDSQLPKDRFSAERLKGVDSTLKIQPAELGDSAMYLCASSLGTDGAYEQYFGPGTRLTVT.